These 11 T cell receptor beta chains were all obtained from the same sample, sequenced in a study of CD8 T cells in ankylosing spondylitis. Study-wide results and limits: Ankylosing spondylitis blood appeared to carry a characteristic TCR beta motif of several highly homologous variants.

TCRdb independently ran MiXCR on the 5' RACE reads; one entry per CDR3 protein. The profile shows around 480,000 distinct CDR3 sequences, about a sixth of them singletons. These receptors' antigens are unknown. The specimen sequenced was blood, either unsorted or a sorted T cell fraction (not recorded which). The origin of the receptors is a male donor with ankylosing spondylitis.

In its sample, this clonotype was seen a few times. The V call is TRBV4-2, the J call TRBJ2-5; no clear D gene. Trimming pared 2 bases from V and 1 base from J, leaving 2 bases between. The CDR3 runs 12 residues. The germline CDR1 and CDR2 sequences are LGHNA and YNFKEQ. The CDR3: CASSQSQETQYF. DNA of the CDR3: TGTGCCAGCAGCCAATCCCAAGAGACCCAGTACTTC.

This clonotype was seen more than once but under ten times. The CDR3, as DNA: TGTGCCAGTAGCCCGTATGCAGGCGGGACCCATCCTGAAGCTTTCTTT. The encoded protein is CASSPYAGGTHPEAFF. This chain links TRBV19 with TRBJ1-1; D is possibly TRBD1 (5 bases). This CDR3 comprises 16 residues. V lost 6 bases and J lost 6, with 23 bases in between. The germline CDR1 and CDR2 sequences are LNHDA and SQIVND (reference sequence).

The genes are TRBV18 and TRBJ2-7, with unresolved D. V lost 3 bases, J lost 3 bases, and 9 bases lay in between. Germline-derived CDR1 and CDR2 are KGHSH and LQKENI. The CDR3 spans 13 residues. CDR3 loop: CASSPAEYYEQYF. In DNA, the CDR3 is TGTGCCAGCTCACCGGCTGAGTACTACGAGCAGTACTTC.

This clonotype has more than one count but fewer than ten. This chain joins TRBV2 and TRBJ1-1, with no clear D. Trimming stripped 7 bases from V and 2 bases from J, with 11 bases between. CDR3 length: 13 amino acids. Germline CDR1 reads SNHLY; CDR2 reads FYNNEI. Here the CDR3 reads CASNKVGNTEAFF. CDR3 DNA sequence: TGTGCCAGCAACAAGGTGGGAAACACTGAAGCTTTCTTT.

The V and J genes are TRBV27 and TRBJ1-2, with no clear D. V dropped 4 bases and J dropped 8 bases, with 14 bases sitting between them. The CDR3 totals 13 residues. Germline lookup yields CDR1 MNHEY and CDR2 SMNVEV (reference sequence). Here the CDR3 DNA reads TGTGCCAGCAGTTCCCTCGGGGTGGGAGGCTACACCTTC. Its translation is CASSSLGVGGYTF.

This chain connects TRBV11-2 to TRBJ1-4; possibly TRBD1 for D (5 bases). V was clipped by 4 bases and J by 0 bases, with 18 bases between them. CDR3 size: 18 residues. CDR1 SGHAT and CDR2 FQNNGV come from the germline V gene. The CDR3 sequence: CASSSRMRQSATNEKLFF. The CDR3 DNA follows: TGTGCCAGCAGCTCGAGGATGCGACAGAGCGCAACTAATGAAAAACTGTTTTTT.

This chain links TRBV6-2 or TRBV6-3 with TRBJ2-7; D is perhaps TRBD2 (6 bases). CDR1 MNHEY and CDR2 SVGEGT come from the germline V gene. Trimming cost V 5 bases and J 4 bases, with 21 bases left between them. This CDR3 comprises 16 residues. This CDR3 reads CASSTPHLGEAYEQYF. The CDR3 coding sequence is TGTGCCAGCAGTACCCCCCATTTGGGGGAGGCATACGAGCAGTACTTC.

This clonotype was seen only a few times. This chain connects TRBV5-1 to TRBJ2-3, with a possible D match to TRBD2 (6 bases). Germline V gene sequence: CDR1 SGHRS, CDR2 YFSETQ. The CDR3 length is 14 residues. Trimming stripped 0 bases from V and 8 bases from J, with 13 bases between. The CDR3 protein is CASSLDSRGSTQYF. DNA of the CDR3: TGCGCCAGCAGCTTGGATTCGCGGGGAAGTACGCAGTATTTT.

This clonotype was recorded a few times. The CDR3 sequence: CSARDSEGRNQPQHF. In DNA, the CDR3 is TGCAGTGCTAGAGACTCGGAAGGCCGCAATCAGCCCCAGCATTTT. The rearrangement joins TRBV20-1 to TRBJ1-5; D gene ambiguous. Looked up from germline, CDR1 is DFQATT and CDR2 is SNEGSKA (reference sequence). The CDR3 totals 15 residues. Trimming pared 0 bases from V and 2 bases from J, leaving 11 bases between.

This clonotype was counted only a few times. The J gene is TRBJ2-2, the V gene TRBV5-8; TRBD1 matches at 7 bases. Germline lookup yields CDR1 SGHTS and CDR2 YDEGEE. V lost 5 bases to trimming and J lost 4 bases; unmatched junction nucleotides: 5. This CDR3 has 14 residues. The CDR3 DNA follows: TGTGCCAGCAGGCGTCCAGGGGGCACCGGGGAGCTGTTTTTT. Its translation is CASRRPGGTGELFF.

This clonotype was seen only a few times. This rearrangement joins TRBV10-2 to TRBJ2-5, with D tentatively TRBD2 (7 bases). Trimming shortened V by 4 bases and J by 3 bases, and 15 bases separated the two germline ends. Germline V gene data show CDR1 as WSHSY and CDR2 as SAAADI. The CDR3 covers 15 residues. The CDR3 bases are TGCGCCAGCAGTGGGGGGGGCAAGAGTGAAGAGACCCAGTACTTC. Translated, it gives CASSGGGKSEETQYF.